This is a list of T cell receptor beta chains from one sample in a study of control samples from healthy donors and cancer patients. Only in-frame clones appear in the TCRdb table, and some are missing; sequencing was by immunoSEQ multiplex PCR. There are 130,000 or so clones in the sample; over 85% occur only once, and 6% to 9.5% lies in the top ten. Sequencing input: PBMCs. The receptors originated from a man aged 45 to 65 with head and neck cancer. CDR3s include the opening cysteine and the closing phenylalanine or tryptophan. D genes are given only for firm matches. Clone size is shown for a subset of rows, as once, few, many or a class of expanded clone.

cdr3_aa: CASSQSGQETQYF; cdr3_nt: TGTGCCAGCAGCCAATCGGGCCAAGAGACCCAGTACTTC; v_call: TRBV11-2; d_call: NA; j_call: TRBJ2-5; clone_size: few
cdr3_aa: CASSPSRAEDEKLFF; cdr3_nt: TGTGCCAGCTCACCAAGTCGGGCGGAGGACGAAAAACTGTTTTTT; v_call: TRBV18; d_call: NA; j_call: TRBJ1-4; clone_size: NA
cdr3_aa: CSASLGTGGHEEQYF; cdr3_nt: TGCAGTGCTAGTCTAGGGACAGGGGGGCATGAGGAGCAGTACTTC; v_call: TRBV20-1; d_call: TRBD1; j_call: TRBJ2-7; clone_size: NA
cdr3_aa: CASSSRKGYHNEQFF; cdr3_nt: TGTGCCAGCAGTTCCCGGAAGGGGTATCACAATGAGCAGTTCTTC; v_call: TRBV28; d_call: NA; j_call: TRBJ2-1; clone_size: NA
cdr3_aa: CASSGLAGQTYEQYF; cdr3_nt: TGTGCCAGCAGTGGGCTAGCGGGCCAAACCTACGAGCAGTACTTC; v_call: TRBV2; d_call: TRBD2; j_call: TRBJ2-7; clone_size: NA
cdr3_aa: CASSHHPTAGNEQFF; cdr3_nt: TGTGCCAGCAGTCACCACCCAACCGCAGGGAATGAGCAGTTCTTC; v_call: TRBV6-6; d_call: NA; j_call: TRBJ2-1; clone_size: NA
cdr3_aa: CASSLLGGDNTGELFF; cdr3_nt: TGTGCCAGCAGCTTACTCGGGGGAGACAACACCGGGGAGCTGTTTTTT; v_call: TRBV21-1; d_call: NA; j_call: TRBJ2-2; clone_size: NA
cdr3_aa: CASSNRETQETQYF; cdr3_nt: TGTGCCAGCAGCAACCGAGAAACTCAAGAGACCCAGTACTTC; v_call: TRBV28; d_call: NA; j_call: TRBJ2-5; clone_size: NA
cdr3_aa: CASSVGDQETQYF; cdr3_nt: TGTGCCAGCAGCGTAGGGGATCAAGAGACCCAGTACTTC; v_call: TRBV9; d_call: NA; j_call: TRBJ2-5; clone_size: NA
cdr3_aa: CASSPDTTYEQYF; cdr3_nt: TGTGCCAGCAGCCCGGACACCACCTACGAGCAGTACTTC; v_call: TRBV7-2; d_call: NA; j_call: TRBJ2-7; clone_size: NA
cdr3_aa: CASRPTQVTDTQYF; cdr3_nt: TGTGCCAGCAGACCCACCCAAGTAACAGATACGCAGTATTTT; v_call: TRBV2; d_call: NA; j_call: TRBJ2-3; clone_size: NA
cdr3_aa: CASSLGIPGDYGYTF; cdr3_nt: TGTGCCAGCAGCTTAGGTATTCCAGGGGACTATGGCTACACCTTC; v_call: TRBV7-9; d_call: NA; j_call: TRBJ1-2; clone_size: NA
cdr3_aa: CASSPTGGGYTF; cdr3_nt: TGTGCCAGCAGCCCTACCGGGGGGGGCTACACCTTC; v_call: TRBV3-1/TRBV3-2; d_call: NA; j_call: TRBJ1-2; clone_size: NA
cdr3_aa: CASSSEAVAYGYTF; cdr3_nt: TGTGCCAGCAGTTCCGAAGCAGTCGCCTATGGCTACACCTTC; v_call: TRBV28; d_call: NA; j_call: TRBJ1-2; clone_size: NA
cdr3_aa: CASSLGLAGVNEQFF; cdr3_nt: TGTGCCAGCAGCTTAGGACTAGCGGGAGTCAATGAGCAGTTCTTC; v_call: TRBV11-2; d_call: TRBD2; j_call: TRBJ2-1; clone_size: NA
cdr3_aa: CASSSRGQVSYEQYF; cdr3_nt: TGTGCCAGCAGTTCCAGGGGGCAGGTCTCCTACGAGCAGTACTTC; v_call: TRBV27; d_call: TRBD1; j_call: TRBJ2-7; clone_size: NA
cdr3_aa: CATSSAPDRGNEAGNTIYF; cdr3_nt: TGTGCCACCAGCAGTGCGCCGGACAGGGGGAATGAAGCTGGAAACACCATATATTTT; v_call: TRBV15; d_call: TRBD1; j_call: TRBJ1-3; clone_size: NA
cdr3_aa: CASSGPRGGSSYEQYF; cdr3_nt: TGCGCCAGCAGTGGACCAAGGGGCGGGAGCTCCTACGAGCAGTACTTC; v_call: TRBV10-2; d_call: TRBD2; j_call: TRBJ2-7; clone_size: NA
cdr3_aa: CASGASSYNEQFF; cdr3_nt: TGTGCCTCGGGGGCCAGCTCCTACAATGAGCAGTTCTTC; v_call: TRBV30; d_call: NA; j_call: TRBJ2-1; clone_size: NA